One and the same sample provided the 32 T cell receptor beta chains below, sequenced in a study of blood T cell repertoires in COVID-19. Generated by immunoSEQ multiplex PCR, the TCRdb table keeps only in-frame clones and is missing some. The sample contains about 240,000 clones, around 90% of which appear only once. Sequenced material: peripheral blood. These receptors were collected from a man aged 30-40 years with COVID-19, enrolled during active disease.

V is TRBV5-1 and J is TRBJ2-1, with 13 nucleotides matching TRBD2. Germline V gives CDR1 SGHRS, CDR2 YFSETQ. The CDR3 loop spans 19 amino acids. Trimming took 3 bases from V and 0 from J; bases not matched to a gene: 9. The chain's CDR3 is CASSYPGLAGSHSYNEQFF. CDR3 DNA sequence: TGCGCCAGCAGCTATCCGGGACTAGCGGGGTCACACTCCTACAATGAGCAGTTCTTC.

The V call is TRBV29-1, the J call TRBJ2-5; maybe TRBD2 (5 bases). CDR1 is SQVTM and CDR2 is ANQGSEA in the germline V gene. The CDR3 is made up of 13 amino acids. V lost 7 bases to trimming and J lost 5 bases, with 17 bases between them. The CDR3 protein is CSARPRDRETQYF. CDR3 nucleotides: TGCAGCGCCCGACCCCGGGATAGGGAGACCCAGTACTTC.

The rearrangement uses TRBV4-2 and TRBJ2-3; 11 bases match TRBD2. Trimming cost V 0 bases and J 0 bases; bases outside gene matches: 2. The CDR3 extends over 17 amino acids. CDR1 and CDR2 (germline): LGHNA, YNFKEQ. The CDR3 protein is CASSQETSGGSTDTQYF. CDR3 bases: TGTGCCAGCAGCCAAGAAACTAGCGGGGGTAGCACAGATACGCAGTATTTT.

This rearrangement joins TRBV10-1 to TRBJ2-1; weak D call: TRBD2 (6 bases). The CDR3 is made up of 14 amino acids. V dropped 3 bases and J dropped 5 bases, with 11 bases sitting between them. The germline CDR1 and CDR2 sequences are WNHNN and SYGVQD (reference sequence). CDR3 DNA: TGCGCCAGCAGTGAACGGGGAGGCGACAATGAGCAGTTCTTC. The encoded protein is CASSERGGDNEQFF.

This clone appeared a single time. The gene calls are TRBV6-6 and TRBJ2-3; 7 positions agree with TRBD2. Per the germline V gene, CDR1 is MNHNY and CDR2 is SVGAGI (reference sequence). V trimming: 8 bases; J trimming: 3 bases; junction bases outside the gene matches: 11. This CDR3 comprises 15 residues. This chain's CDR3 is CASLSAGEGTDTQYF. CDR3 bases: TGTGCCAGCCTCAGCGCGGGGGAGGGAACAGATACGCAGTATTTT.

This clone was seen only once. This chain joins TRBV6-5 and TRBJ2-3; D is possibly TRBD2 (6 bases). Germline V gives CDR1 MNHEY, CDR2 SVGAGI. CDR3 length: 14 residues. Trimming shortened V by 6 bases and J by 0 bases, and 10 bases separated the two germline ends. The CDR3 nucleotides read TGTGCCAGCAGCGACGGGGGAAGCACAGATACGCAGTATTTT. Amino acid sequence: CASSDGGSTDTQYF.

This clone appeared a single time. The rearrangement uses TRBV7-9 and TRBJ2-2, with 8 bases aligning to TRBD1. This CDR3 spans 15 amino acids. Trimming cost V 3 bases and J 4 bases; bases outside gene matches: 4. Germline CDR1 and CDR2: SEHNR and FQNEAQ (reference sequence). The CDR3 nucleotides read TGTGCCAGCAGCTTGGGGACAGGTTCCACCGGGGAGCTGTTTTTT. Protein product: CASSLGTGSTGELFF. Supplemented by reference TRBV7-9 and TRBJ2-2, the full variable domain reads DTGVSQNPRHKITKRGQNVTFRCDPISEHNRLYWYRQTLGQGPEFLTYFQNEAQLEKSRLLSDRFSAERPKGSFSTLEIQRTEQGDSAMYLCASSLGTGSTGELFFGEGSRLTVL.

This chain connects TRBV27 to TRBJ1-1, with D possibly being TRBD1 (5 bases). This CDR3 has 13 residues. Germline CDR1 and CDR2: MNHEY and SMNVEV (reference sequence). V dropped 6 bases and J dropped 5 bases, with 13 bases sitting between them. The CDR3 coding sequence is TGTGCCAGCAGCTCAGTAGGGGATACTGAAGCTTTCTTT. Amino acid sequence: CASSSVGDTEAFF.

This chain joins TRBV12-5 and TRBJ2-7; TRBD1 agrees at 8 bases. Looked up from germline, CDR1 is LGHNT and CDR2 is FRNRAP. The CDR3 runs to 16 residues. Trimming took 2 bases from V and 1 from J; bases not matched to a gene: 7. CDR3 in DNA: TGTGCTAGTGGTTTGACAGGGGGACGGGGGTCCTACGAGCAGTACTTC. Its translation: CASGLTGGRGSYEQYF.

J is TRBJ1-1 and V is TRBV24-1; 7 bases match TRBD1. The V gene end was trimmed by 12 bases and the J gene end by 0 bases; junction bases not matched to a gene: 15. The CDR3 runs 16 residues. The germline V gene encodes CDR1 KGHDR and CDR2 SFDVKD. The CDR3 here is CAPTAVERGLNTEAFF. The CDR3 DNA reads as TGTGCCCCCACCGCTGTTGAGAGGGGGCTGAACACTGAAGCTTTCTTT.

This clone occurred once. Other DNA sequences in this sample translate to the same CDR3. The rearrangement links TRBV5-1 to TRBJ1-5, with D unresolved. V was clipped by 0 bases and J by 3 bases, with 7 bases between them. The CDR3 extends over 14 amino acids. Germline CDR1 SGHRS, CDR2 YFSETQ. CDR3 bases: TGCGCCAGCAGCTTGGGGCTGAACAATCAGCCCCAGCATTTT. Residues: CASSLGLNNQPQHF.

This clone has only a few counts. The chain carries TRBV4-1 and TRBJ2-3, with TRBD1 as a possible D gene (5 bases). Germline CDR1 is MGHRA and CDR2 is YSYEKL. V dropped 1 base and J dropped 0 bases, with 11 bases sitting between them. The CDR3 totals 16 residues. The CDR3 loop is CASSQGVGHSTDTQYF. The CDR3 nucleotides are TGCGCCAGCAGCCAAGGTGTAGGACATAGCACAGATACGCAGTATTTT.

The V gene is TRBV6-5, the J gene TRBJ1-4, with D tentatively TRBD1 (5 bases). Trimming shortened V by 6 bases and J by 4 bases, and 15 bases separated the two germline ends. CDR1 and CDR2 from the germline V gene are MNHEY and SVGAGI. The CDR3 spans 15 residues. CDR3 protein: CASSRQGTNNEKLFF. For the CDR3, the DNA is TGTGCCAGCAGCCGTCAGGGCACGAATAATGAAAAACTGTTTTTT.

The V gene is TRBV18, the J gene TRBJ1-1; the D gene is possibly TRBD1 (6 bases). The CDR3 loop spans 15 amino acids. Trimming cost V 4 bases and J 1 base, with 13 bases left between them. CDR1 and CDR2 (germline): KGHSH, LQKENI. Written as DNA, the CDR3 is TGTGCCAGCTCACTCGACCTACAGGGGAACACTGAAGCTTTCTTT. This translates into CASSLDLQGNTEAFF.

CDR3 amino acids: CASSPGQTYEQYF. DNA for the CDR3: TGTGCCAGCTCACCGGGACAGACCTACGAGCAGTACTTC. This chain joins TRBV18 and TRBJ2-7; TRBD1 matches 7 bases. Per germline, CDR1 KGHSH and CDR2 LQKENI. The CDR3 sequence is 13 residues long. Germline trimming cut 3 bases from V and 2 bases from J; bases unmatched to any gene: 1.

The chain combines TRBV19 with TRBJ2-3; unclear D gene. With 1 base removed from V and 2 bases from J, the gap between germline ends came to 13 bases. The CDR3 spans 16 residues. The germline gives CDR1 LNHDA, CDR2 SQIVND (reference sequence). As DNA, the CDR3 is TGTGCCAGTAGTATAGGTGCCAGATTACCCACAGATACGCAGTATTTT. It is translated as CASSIGARLPTDTQYF.

This chain joins TRBV10-1 and TRBJ1-2; D ambiguous. The CDR3 is made up of 13 amino acids. The V end was cut by 2 bases, the J end by 0 bases, with 4 bases between. Germline loops: CDR1 WNHNN, CDR2 SYGVQD (reference sequence). CDR3 DNA sequence: TGCGCCAGCAGTGAGAGAGCTAACTATGGCTACACCTTC. Translating it yields CASSERANYGYTF.

V and J are TRBV4-1 and TRBJ2-2; 10 nucleotides line up with TRBD2. Germline V gene sequence: CDR1 MGHRA, CDR2 YSYEKL. The ends lost 0 bases at V and 0 bases at J; junction bases unmatched: 7. The CDR3 is 19 residues long. CDR3 loop: CASSQEPGLASANTGELFF. The DNA of the CDR3 is TGCGCCAGCAGCCAAGAACCGGGACTAGCGTCCGCGAACACCGGGGAGCTGTTTTTT.

The rearrangement joins TRBV5-6 to TRBJ2-3; a possible D gene is TRBD2 (5 bases). Trimming removed 2 bases from V and 1 base from J, with 11 bases in between. Germline V CDR1 and CDR2: SGHDT, YYEEEE. This CDR3 is 15 amino acids long. CDR3 sequence (DNA): TGTGCCAGCAGCTTAGGACCCGGGGGCACAGATACGCAGTATTTT. Amino acid sequence: CASSLGPGGTDTQYF.

The gene calls are TRBV5-1 and TRBJ2-7, with 9 bases fitting TRBD1. The ends lost 0 bases at V and 6 bases at J; junction bases unmatched: 4. The V gene's germline CDR1 is SGHRS and CDR2 YFSETQ. The CDR3 runs 14 residues. CDR3: CASSLDRGPGEQYF. The CDR3 coding sequence is TGCGCCAGCAGCTTGGACAGGGGGCCCGGCGAGCAGTACTTC.

The chain has TRBV27 and TRBJ1-4; tentative D call: TRBD1 (5 bases). The CDR3 contains 14 residues. The V end was cut by 4 bases, the J end by 6 bases, with 12 bases between. From germline, CDR1 is MNHEY and CDR2 SMNVEV (reference sequence). CDR3 region: CASSWRGEDEKLFF. CDR3 DNA: TGTGCCAGCAGTTGGAGGGGCGAGGATGAAAAACTGTTTTTT.

V and J are TRBV10-1 and TRBJ2-2; perhaps TRBD2 as D (6 bases). CDR3 length: 12 residues. Germline CDR1 WNHNN, CDR2 SYGVQD (reference sequence). Trimming removed 11 bases at V and 1 base at J, with 8 bases between. The CDR3 DNA is TGCGCCGCGGGACGGAACACCGGGGAGCTGTTTTTT. Its translation: CAAGRNTGELFF.

The chain has TRBV5-4 and TRBJ2-1; D is possibly TRBD2 (5 bases). Germline V CDR1 and CDR2: SGHNT, YYREEE (reference sequence). CDR3 length equals 16 residues. Trimming cost V 4 bases and J 0 bases, with 14 bases left between them. CDR3 residues: CASSGRGQSSYNEQFF. The CDR3 DNA is TGTGCCAGCAGCGGACGCGGGCAGAGCTCCTACAATGAGCAGTTCTTC. Drawing the rest from reference TRBV5-4 and TRBJ2-1, the complete variable domain is ETGVTQSPTHLIKTRGQQVTLRCSSQSGHNTVSWYQQALGQGPQFIFQYYREEENGRGNFPPRFSGLQFPNYSSELNVNALELDDSALYLCASSGRGQSSYNEQFFGPGTRLTVL.

This rearrangement joins TRBV3-1 (or the pseudogene TRBV3-2) to TRBJ1-5; D remains ambiguous. The germline V gene has CDR1 LGHDT and CDR2 YNNKEL (reference sequence). The CDR3 is 17 residues long. The ends were cut back, 1 base at V and 1 base at J, with 14 bases in the middle. CDR3 residues: CASSQGGGLSSNQPQHF. The DNA for the CDR3 is TGTGCCAGCAGCCAAGGGGGAGGTTTATCCAGCAATCAGCCCCAGCATTTT.

The chain uses TRBV5-1 and TRBJ2-1, with TRBD2 matching over 10 bases. Germline V gene data show CDR1 as SGHRS and CDR2 as YFSETQ. Trimming at V came to 5 bases and at J to 8 bases, leaving 4 bases not matched to a gene. The CDR3 extends over 13 amino acids. The CDR3 loop reads CASRPSGGYEQFF. Written as DNA, the CDR3 is TGCGCCAGCAGACCTAGCGGGGGCTATGAGCAGTTCTTC.

V is TRBV18 and J is TRBJ1-2, with 8 bases matching TRBD1. This CDR3 has 15 residues. V lost 5 bases to trimming and J lost 0 bases; unmatched junction nucleotides: 5. Germline CDR1 is KGHSH and CDR2 is LQKENI. The CDR3 is CASSTGQGTNYGYTF. The CDR3 DNA follows: TGTGCCAGCTCAACAGGACAGGGCACTAACTATGGCTACACCTTC.

V is TRBV11-2 and J is TRBJ1-2, with 7 bases identical to TRBD1. From germline, CDR1 is SGHAT and CDR2 FQNNGV. The CDR3 extends over 15 amino acids. Losses at the gene ends were 5 bases for V and 6 bases for J; bases not matched to a gene: 12. The CDR3 DNA follows: TGTGCCAGCAGCACTCGACAGGGTCGGCTCAATGGCTACACCTTC. Amino acids: CASSTRQGRLNGYTF.

The CDR3: CATSDGQDPGNTIYF. The CDR3 nucleotides read TGTGCCACCAGTGACGGACAGGATCCTGGAAACACCATATATTTT. The chain links TRBV24-1 to TRBJ1-3, with 7 bases aligning to TRBD1. Looked up from germline, CDR1 is KGHDR and CDR2 is SFDVKD. CDR3 size: 15 residues. J gave up 2 bases and V 4 bases, and 4 bases lay outside the gene matches.

The chain recombines TRBV6-5 with TRBJ1-1; unclear D gene. V was trimmed by 6 bases and J by 0 bases, leaving 14 bases between them. The CDR3 spans 15 residues. Germline loops: CDR1 MNHEY, CDR2 SVGAGI. The CDR3 DNA follows: TGTGCCAGCAGACCAAAGACACAAATGAACACTGAAGCTTTCTTT. Its protein is CASRPKTQMNTEAFF.

This clone was counted a few times. The chain combines TRBV19 with TRBJ2-7; a possible D gene is TRBD2 (5 bases). CDR1 and CDR2 (germline): LNHDA, SQIVND (reference sequence). The CDR3 extends over 14 amino acids. Between the trimmed V and J ends, which lost 3 bases and 0 bases, there was a span of 9 bases. The CDR3 sequence is CASSIPGFSYEQYF. The DNA of the CDR3 is TGTGCCAGTAGTATTCCGGGATTCTCCTACGAGCAGTACTTC. Filled out from reference TRBV19 and TRBJ2-7, the complete variable domain reads DGGITQSPKYLFRKEGQNVTLSCEQNLNHDAMYWYRQDPGQGLRLIYYSQIVNDFQKGDIAEGYSVSREKKESFPLTVTSAQKNPTAFYLCASSIPGFSYEQYFGPGTRLTVT.

The chain uses TRBV11-3 and TRBJ2-2; the D is unclear. This CDR3 has 13 amino acids. V lost 2 bases, J lost 2 bases, and 3 bases lay in between. Germline V gene lookup returns CDR1 SGHNT and CDR2 YENEEA. CDR3 DNA sequence: TGTGCCAGCAGCTTATATAACACCGGGGAGCTGTTTTTT. Its translation is CASSLYNTGELFF.

The chain joins TRBV11-1 to TRBJ1-1; 7 bases fit TRBD1. V shed 5 bases and J 2 bases; nucleotides not matched to a gene: 8. The CDR3 spans 15 residues. Per germline, CDR1 SGHAT and CDR2 FQDESV (reference sequence). The CDR3 is CASSARTGTNTEAFF. Written as DNA, the CDR3 is TGTGCCAGCAGCGCGCGGACAGGAACCAACACTGAAGCTTTCTTT.